The present TCR beta chain was sequenced within a study of cytomegalovirus exposure and HLA in healthy donors. Study outcomes and limitations: Previous analysis showed most TCR beta V segments were productive about 87% or about 30% of the time.

As concerns this clone: The antigen is undetermined.

V lost 7 bases to trimming and J lost 7 bases; unmatched junction nucleotides: 12. The CDR3 is 14 residues long. Germline loops: CDR1 MDHEN, CDR2 SYDVKM. It was with 60 Vbeta and 13 Jbeta primers that the PCR ran. Clones were sequenced by immunoSEQ multiplex PCR, and TCRdb holds only the in-frame ones, with some missing. Altogether tens of thousands of clones are present, about two thirds being singletons, with the ten largest covering over 12%. The J gene is TRBJ1-1, the V gene TRBV28; 7 positions match TRBD1. The receptor was isolated from a woman aged 50 to 60 in good health and CMV-seropositive. Sequencing used PBMCs. CDR3 nucleotide sequence: TGTGCCAGCAAACGGGAGGGGGCAGTTGGTGAAGCTTTCTTT. Amino acid sequence: CASKREGAVGEAFF.